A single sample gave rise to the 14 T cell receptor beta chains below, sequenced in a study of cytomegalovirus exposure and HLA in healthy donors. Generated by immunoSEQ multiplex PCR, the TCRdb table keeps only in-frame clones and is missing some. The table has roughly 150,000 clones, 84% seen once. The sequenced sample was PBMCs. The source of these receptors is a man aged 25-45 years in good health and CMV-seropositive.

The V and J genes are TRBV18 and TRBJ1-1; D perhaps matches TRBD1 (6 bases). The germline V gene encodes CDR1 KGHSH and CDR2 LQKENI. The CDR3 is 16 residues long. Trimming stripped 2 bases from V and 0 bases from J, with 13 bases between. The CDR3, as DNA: TGTGCCAGCTCACCAAAGCAGGGGAACATGAACACTGAAGCTTTCTTT. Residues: CASSPKQGNMNTEAFF.

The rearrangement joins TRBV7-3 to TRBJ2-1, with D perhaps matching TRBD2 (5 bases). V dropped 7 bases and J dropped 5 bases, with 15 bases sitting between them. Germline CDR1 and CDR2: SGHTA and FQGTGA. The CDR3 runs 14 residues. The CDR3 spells CASTPTGNHNEQFF. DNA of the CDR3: TGTGCCAGCACCCCAACCGGGAACCACAATGAGCAGTTCTTC.

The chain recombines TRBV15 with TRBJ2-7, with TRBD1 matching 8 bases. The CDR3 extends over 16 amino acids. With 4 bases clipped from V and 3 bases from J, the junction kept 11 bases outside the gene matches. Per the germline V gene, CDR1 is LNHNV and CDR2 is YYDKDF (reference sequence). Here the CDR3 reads CATSITQRTGIYEQYF. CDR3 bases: TGTGCCACCAGCATAACACAAAGGACAGGGATCTACGAGCAGTACTTC.

In nucleotides, the CDR3 is TGCGCCAGCAGCTTTCAGACTAGCGGGGGGGACTACAATGAGCAGTTCTTC. Translating it yields CASSFQTSGGDYNEQFF. The chain combines TRBV4-3 with TRBJ2-1; 14 nucleotides align to TRBD2. Germline V gives CDR1 LGHNA, CDR2 YSLEER. This CDR3 comprises 17 residues. Losses at the gene ends were 5 bases for V and 3 bases for J; bases not matched to a gene: 6.

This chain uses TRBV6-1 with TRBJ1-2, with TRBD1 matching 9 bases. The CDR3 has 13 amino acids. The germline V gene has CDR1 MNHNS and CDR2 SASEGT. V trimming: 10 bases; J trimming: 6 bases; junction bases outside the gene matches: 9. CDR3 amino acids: CATLKRTGDGYTF. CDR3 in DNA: TGTGCCACCCTAAAAAGGACAGGGGATGGCTACACCTTC.

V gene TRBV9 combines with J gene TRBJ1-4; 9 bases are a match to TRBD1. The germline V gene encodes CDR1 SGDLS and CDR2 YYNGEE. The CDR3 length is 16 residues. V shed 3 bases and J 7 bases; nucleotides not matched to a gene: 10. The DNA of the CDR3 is TGTGCCAGCAGCGAGGGGGAACAGGGGGCTGGTGAAAAACTGTTTTTT. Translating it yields CASSEGEQGAGEKLFF.

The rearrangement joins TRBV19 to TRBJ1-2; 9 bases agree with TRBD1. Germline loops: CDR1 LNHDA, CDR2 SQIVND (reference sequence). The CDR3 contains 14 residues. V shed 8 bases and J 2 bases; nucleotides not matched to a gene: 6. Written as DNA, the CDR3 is TGTGCCAGTTCACCAGACAGGGGGAACTATGGCTACACCTTC. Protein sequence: CASSPDRGNYGYTF.

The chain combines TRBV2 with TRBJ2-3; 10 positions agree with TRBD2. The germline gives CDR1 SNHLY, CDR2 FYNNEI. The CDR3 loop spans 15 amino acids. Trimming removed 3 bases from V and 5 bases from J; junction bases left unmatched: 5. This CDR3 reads CASSELAGAGDTQYF. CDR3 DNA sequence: TGTGCCAGCAGTGAGCTAGCGGGGGCTGGAGATACGCAGTATTTT. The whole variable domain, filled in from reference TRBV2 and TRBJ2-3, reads EPEVTQTPSHQVTQMGQEVILRCVPISNHLYFYWYRQILGQKVEFLVSFYNNEISEKSEIFDDQFSVERPDGSNFTLKIRSTKLEDSAMYFCASSELAGAGDTQYFGPGTRLTVL.

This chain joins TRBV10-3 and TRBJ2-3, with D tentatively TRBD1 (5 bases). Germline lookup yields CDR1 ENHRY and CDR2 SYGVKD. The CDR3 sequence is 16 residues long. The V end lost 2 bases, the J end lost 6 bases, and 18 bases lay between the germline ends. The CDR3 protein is CAISEASYRSPDTQYF. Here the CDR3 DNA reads TGTGCCATCAGTGAGGCTTCATACAGGAGTCCGGATACGCAGTATTTT.

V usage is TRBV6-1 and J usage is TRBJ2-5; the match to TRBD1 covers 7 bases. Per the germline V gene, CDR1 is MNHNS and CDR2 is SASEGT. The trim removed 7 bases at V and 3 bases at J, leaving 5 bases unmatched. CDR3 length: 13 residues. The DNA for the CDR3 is TGTGCCAGCACCTGGGGGACAGAAGAGACCCAGTACTTC. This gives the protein CASTWGTEETQYF.

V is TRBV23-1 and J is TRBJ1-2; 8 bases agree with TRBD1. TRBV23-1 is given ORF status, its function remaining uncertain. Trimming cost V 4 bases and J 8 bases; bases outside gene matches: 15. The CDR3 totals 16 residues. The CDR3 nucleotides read TGCGCCAGCAGTCGCCTCTATCCCCAGGGGGCTAGGGGCTACACCTTC. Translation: CASSRLYPQGARGYTF.

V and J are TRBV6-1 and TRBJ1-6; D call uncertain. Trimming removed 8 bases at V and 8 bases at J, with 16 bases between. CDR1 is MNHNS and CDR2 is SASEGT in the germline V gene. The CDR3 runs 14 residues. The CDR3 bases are TGTGCCAGCGGCGGGAGGGAAGGTGATTCACCCCTCCACTTT. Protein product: CASGGREGDSPLHF.

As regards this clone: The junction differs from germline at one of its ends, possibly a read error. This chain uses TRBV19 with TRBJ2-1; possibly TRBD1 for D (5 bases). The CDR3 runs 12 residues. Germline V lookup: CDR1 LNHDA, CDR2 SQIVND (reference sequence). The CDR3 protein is CASSPKGQGGVF. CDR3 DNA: TGTGCCAGTAGTCCCAAGGGGCAGGGCGGTGTCTTC.

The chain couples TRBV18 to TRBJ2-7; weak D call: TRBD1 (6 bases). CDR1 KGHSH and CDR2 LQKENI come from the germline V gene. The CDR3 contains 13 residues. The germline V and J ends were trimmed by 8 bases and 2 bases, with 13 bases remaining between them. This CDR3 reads CASGPQGTYEQYF. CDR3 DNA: TGTGCCAGCGGCCCACAGGGTACCTACGAGCAGTACTTC.